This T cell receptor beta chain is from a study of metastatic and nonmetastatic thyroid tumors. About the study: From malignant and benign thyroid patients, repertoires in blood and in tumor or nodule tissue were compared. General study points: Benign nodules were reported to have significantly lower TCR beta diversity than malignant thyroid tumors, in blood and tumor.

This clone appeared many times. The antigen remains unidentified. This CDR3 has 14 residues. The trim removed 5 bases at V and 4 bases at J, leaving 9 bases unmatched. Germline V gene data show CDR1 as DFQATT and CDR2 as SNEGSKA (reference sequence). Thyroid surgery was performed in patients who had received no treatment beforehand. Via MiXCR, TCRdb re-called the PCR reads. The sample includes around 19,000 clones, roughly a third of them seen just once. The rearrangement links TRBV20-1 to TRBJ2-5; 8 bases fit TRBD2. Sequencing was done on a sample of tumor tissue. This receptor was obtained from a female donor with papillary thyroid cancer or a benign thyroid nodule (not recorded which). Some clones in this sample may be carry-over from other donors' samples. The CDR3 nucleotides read TGCAGTGCTTCCCGGCGGGAGGCGTTAGAGACCCAGTACTTC. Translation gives CSASRREALETQYF.